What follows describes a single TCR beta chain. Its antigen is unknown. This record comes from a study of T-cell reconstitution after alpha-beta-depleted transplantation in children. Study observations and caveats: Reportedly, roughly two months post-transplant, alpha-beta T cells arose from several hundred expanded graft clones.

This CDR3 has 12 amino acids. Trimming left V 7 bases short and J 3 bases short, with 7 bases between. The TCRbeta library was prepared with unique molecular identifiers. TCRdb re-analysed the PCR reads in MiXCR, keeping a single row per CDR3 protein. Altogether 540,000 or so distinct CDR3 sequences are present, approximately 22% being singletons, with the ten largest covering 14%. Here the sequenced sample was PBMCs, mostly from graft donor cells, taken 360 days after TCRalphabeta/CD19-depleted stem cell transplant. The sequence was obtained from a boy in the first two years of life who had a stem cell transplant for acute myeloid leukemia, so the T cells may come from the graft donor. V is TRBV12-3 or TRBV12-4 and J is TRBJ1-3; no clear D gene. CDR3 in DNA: TGTGCCAGCATCTTCGGTGGAAACACCATATATTTT. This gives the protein CASIFGGNTIYF.